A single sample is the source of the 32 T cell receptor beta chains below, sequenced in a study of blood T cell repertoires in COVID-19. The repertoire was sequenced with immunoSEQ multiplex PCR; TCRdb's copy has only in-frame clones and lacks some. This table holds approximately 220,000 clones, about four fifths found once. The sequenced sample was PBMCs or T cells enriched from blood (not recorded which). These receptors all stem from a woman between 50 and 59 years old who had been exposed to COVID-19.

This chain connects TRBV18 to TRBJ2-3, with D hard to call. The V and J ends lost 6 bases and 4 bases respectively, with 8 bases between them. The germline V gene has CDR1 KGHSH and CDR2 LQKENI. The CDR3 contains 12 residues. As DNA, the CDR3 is TGTGCCAGCTCCCCGACTCCAGATACGCAGTATTTT. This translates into CASSPTPDTQYF.

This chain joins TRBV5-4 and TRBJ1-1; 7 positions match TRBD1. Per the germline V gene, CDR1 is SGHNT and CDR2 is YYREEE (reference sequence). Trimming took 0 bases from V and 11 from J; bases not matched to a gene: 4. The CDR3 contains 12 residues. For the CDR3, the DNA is TGTGCCAGCAGCTTGGAGGGACAGACGGCTTTCTTT. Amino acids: CASSLEGQTAFF.

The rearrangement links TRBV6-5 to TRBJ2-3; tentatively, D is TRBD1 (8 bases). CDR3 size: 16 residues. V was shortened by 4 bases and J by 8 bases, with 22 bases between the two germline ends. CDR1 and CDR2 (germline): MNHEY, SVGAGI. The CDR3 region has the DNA TGTGCCAGCAGTTCTGACAGGGGAGGGCCAACGGGTACGCAGTATTTT. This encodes CASSSDRGGPTGTQYF.

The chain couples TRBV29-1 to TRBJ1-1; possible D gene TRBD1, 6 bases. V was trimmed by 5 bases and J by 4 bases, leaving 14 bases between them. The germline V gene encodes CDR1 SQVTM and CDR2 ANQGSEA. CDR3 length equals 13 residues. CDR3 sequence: CSVSRGASTEAFF. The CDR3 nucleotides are TGCAGCGTTAGCCGGGGGGCGAGCACTGAAGCTTTCTTT.

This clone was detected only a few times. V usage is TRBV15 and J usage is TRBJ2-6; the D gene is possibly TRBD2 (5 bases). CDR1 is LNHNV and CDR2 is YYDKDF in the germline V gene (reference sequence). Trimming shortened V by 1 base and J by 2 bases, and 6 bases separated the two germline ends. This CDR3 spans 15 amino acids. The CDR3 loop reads CATSRVGAGANVLTF. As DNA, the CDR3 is TGTGCCACCAGCAGAGTCGGGGCTGGGGCCAACGTCCTGACTTTC.

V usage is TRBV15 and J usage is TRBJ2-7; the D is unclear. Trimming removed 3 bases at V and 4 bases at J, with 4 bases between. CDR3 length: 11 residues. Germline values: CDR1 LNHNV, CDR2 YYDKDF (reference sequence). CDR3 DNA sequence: TGTGCCACCAGCAGTCAGTACGAGCAGTACTTC. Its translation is CATSSQYEQYF.

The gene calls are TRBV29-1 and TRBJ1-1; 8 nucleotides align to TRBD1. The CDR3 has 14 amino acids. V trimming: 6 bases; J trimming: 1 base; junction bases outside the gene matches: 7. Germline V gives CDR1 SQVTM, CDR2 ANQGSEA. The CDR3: CSVDRGFPNTEAFF. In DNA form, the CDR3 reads TGCAGCGTCGACAGGGGCTTCCCGAACACTGAAGCTTTCTTT.

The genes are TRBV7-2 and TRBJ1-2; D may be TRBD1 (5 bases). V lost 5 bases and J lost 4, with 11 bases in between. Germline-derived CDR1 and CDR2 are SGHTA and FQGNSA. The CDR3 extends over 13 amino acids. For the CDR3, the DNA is TGTGCCAGCAGCCCGGTGACAGCCTATGGCTACACCTTC. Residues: CASSPVTAYGYTF. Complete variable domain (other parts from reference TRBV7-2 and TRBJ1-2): GAGVSQSPSNKVTEKGKDVELRCDPISGHTALYWYRQSLGQGLEFLIYFQGNSAPDKSGLPSDRFSAERTGGSVSTLTIQRTQQEDSAVYLCASSPVTAYGYTFGSGTRLTVV.

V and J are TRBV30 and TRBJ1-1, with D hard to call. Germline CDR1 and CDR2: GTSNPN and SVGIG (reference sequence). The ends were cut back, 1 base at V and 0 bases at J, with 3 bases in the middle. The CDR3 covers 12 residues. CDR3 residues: CAWSDMNTEAFF. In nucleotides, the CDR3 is TGTGCCTGGAGTGACATGAACACTGAAGCTTTCTTT.

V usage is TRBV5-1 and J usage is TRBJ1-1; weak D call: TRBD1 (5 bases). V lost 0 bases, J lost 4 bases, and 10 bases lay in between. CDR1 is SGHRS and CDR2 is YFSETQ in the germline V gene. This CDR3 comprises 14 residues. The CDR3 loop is CASSLVQGSTEAFF. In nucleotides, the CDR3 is TGCGCCAGCAGCTTGGTGCAGGGAAGCACTGAAGCTTTCTTT.

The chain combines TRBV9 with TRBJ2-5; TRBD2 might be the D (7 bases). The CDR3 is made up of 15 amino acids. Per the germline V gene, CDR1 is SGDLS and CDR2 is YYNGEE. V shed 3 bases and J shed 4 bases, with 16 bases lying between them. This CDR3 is CASSAFGGGGETQYF. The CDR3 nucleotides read TGTGCCAGCAGCGCGTTCGGGGGCGGGGGAGAGACCCAGTACTTC.

The CDR3 nucleotides read TGTGCCAGCAGCAAAAGACAGGGGCGAGGGGGTCGCGATGAGCAGTTCTTC. It codes for CASSKRQGRGGRDEQFF. The chain is built from TRBV21-1 and TRBJ2-1; no check of the table's D call, TRBD1, against the DNA was made. TRBV21-1 counts as a pseudogene. The CDR3 is 17 residues long.

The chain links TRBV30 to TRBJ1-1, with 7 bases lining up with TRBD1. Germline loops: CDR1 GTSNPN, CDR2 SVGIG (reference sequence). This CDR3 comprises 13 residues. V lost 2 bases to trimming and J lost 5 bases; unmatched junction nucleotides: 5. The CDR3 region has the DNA TGTGCCTGGAGTCACAGGGGAGGAACTGAAGCTTTCTTT. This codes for CAWSHRGGTEAFF. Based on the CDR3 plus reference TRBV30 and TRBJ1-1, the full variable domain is SQTIHQWPATLVQPVGSPLSLECTVEGTSNPNLYWYRQAAGRGLQLLFYSVGIGQISSEVPQNLSASRPQDRQFILSSKKLLLSDSGFYLCAWSHRGGTEAFFGQGTRLTVV.

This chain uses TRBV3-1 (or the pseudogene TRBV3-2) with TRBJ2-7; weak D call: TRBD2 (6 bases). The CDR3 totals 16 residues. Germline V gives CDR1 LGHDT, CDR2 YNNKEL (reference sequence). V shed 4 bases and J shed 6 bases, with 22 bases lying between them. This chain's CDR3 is CASSLLGGTAGGEQYF. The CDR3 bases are TGTGCCAGCAGCCTTCTCGGAGGGACCGCCGGGGGCGAGCAGTACTTC.

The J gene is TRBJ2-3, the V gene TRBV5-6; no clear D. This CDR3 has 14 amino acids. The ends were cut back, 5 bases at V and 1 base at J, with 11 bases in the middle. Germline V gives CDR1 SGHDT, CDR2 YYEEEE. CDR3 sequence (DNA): TGTGCCAGCAGTTTTAGACGGGGCACAGATACGCAGTATTTT. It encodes CASSFRRGTDTQYF.

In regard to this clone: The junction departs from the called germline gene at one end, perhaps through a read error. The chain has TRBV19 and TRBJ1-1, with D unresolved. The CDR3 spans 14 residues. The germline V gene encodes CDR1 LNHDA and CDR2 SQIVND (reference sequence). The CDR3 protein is CASSIALGNPEAFF. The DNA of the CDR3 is TGTGCCAGTAGTATAGCTCTCGGGAACCCTGAAGCTTTCTTT.

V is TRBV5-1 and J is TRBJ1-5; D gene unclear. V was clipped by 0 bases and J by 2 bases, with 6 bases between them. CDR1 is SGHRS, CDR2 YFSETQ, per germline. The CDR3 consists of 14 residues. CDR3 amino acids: CASSLGHGNQPQHF. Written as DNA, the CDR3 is TGCGCCAGCAGCTTGGGACATGGCAATCAGCCCCAGCATTTT.

In DNA, the CDR3 is TGTGCCAGCAGCCAACGGGTGTACGATACAGATACGCAGTATTTT. Protein: CASSQRVYDTDTQYF. This chain uses TRBV5-4 with TRBJ2-3; D not certain. The CDR3 has 15 amino acids. V gave up 4 bases and J gave up 3 bases, with 15 bases separating them. CDR1 and CDR2 from the germline V gene are SGHNT and YYREEE (reference sequence).

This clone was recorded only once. The DNA of the CDR3 is TGTGCCAGCAGTGCAACGCGGACCCAGTACTTC. It is translated as CASSATRTQYF. V is TRBV12-3 or TRBV12-4 and J is TRBJ2-5; D is undetermined. The CDR3 contains 11 residues. V lost 5 bases, J lost 7 bases, and 8 bases lay in between.

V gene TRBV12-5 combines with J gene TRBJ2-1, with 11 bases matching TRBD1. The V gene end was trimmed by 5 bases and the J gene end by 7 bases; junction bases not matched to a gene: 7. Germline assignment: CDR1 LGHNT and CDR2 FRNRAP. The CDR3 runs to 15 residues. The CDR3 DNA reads TGTGCTAGTGGTCTAGGACAGGGGGCAGGAAATGAGCAGTTCTTC. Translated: CASGLGQGAGNEQFF.

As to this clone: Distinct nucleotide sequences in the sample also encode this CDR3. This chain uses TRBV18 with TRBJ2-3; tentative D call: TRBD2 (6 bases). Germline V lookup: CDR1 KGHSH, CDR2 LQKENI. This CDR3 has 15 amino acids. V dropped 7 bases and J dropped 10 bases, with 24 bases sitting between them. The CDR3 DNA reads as TGTGCCAGCTTTTCCGGCCAGGGTAGACTAGAATCGCAGTATTTT. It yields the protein CASFSGQGRLESQYF. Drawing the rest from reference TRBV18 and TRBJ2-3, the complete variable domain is NAGVMQNPRHLVRRRGQEARLRCSPMKGHSHVYWYRQLPEEGLKFMVYLQKENIIDESGMPKERFSAEFPKEGPSILRIQQVVRGDSAAYFCASFSGQGRLESQYFGPGTRLTVL.

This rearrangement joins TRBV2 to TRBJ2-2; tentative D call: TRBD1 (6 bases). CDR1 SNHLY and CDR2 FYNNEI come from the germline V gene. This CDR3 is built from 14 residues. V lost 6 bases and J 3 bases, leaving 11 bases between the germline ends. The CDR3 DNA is TGTGCCAGCAGCTCCCAGGGGTACACCGGGGAGCTGTTTTTT. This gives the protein CASSSQGYTGELFF.

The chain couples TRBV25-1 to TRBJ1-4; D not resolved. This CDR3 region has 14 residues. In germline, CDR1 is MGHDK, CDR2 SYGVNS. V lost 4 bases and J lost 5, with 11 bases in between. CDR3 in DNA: TGTGCCAGCAGTGGGGCCGGCCCGAATGAAAAACTGTTTTTT. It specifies CASSGAGPNEKLFF.

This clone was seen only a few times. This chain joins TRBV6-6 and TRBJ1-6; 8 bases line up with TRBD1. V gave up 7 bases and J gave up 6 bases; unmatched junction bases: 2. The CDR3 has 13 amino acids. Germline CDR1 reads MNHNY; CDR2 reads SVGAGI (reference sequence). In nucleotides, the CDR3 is TGTGCCAGCAAAGGACAGGGTAATTCACCCCTCCACTTT. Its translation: CASKGQGNSPLHF.

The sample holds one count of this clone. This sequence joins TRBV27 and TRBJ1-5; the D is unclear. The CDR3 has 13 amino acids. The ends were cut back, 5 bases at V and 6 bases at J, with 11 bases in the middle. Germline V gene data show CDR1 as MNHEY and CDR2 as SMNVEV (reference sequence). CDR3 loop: CASSVTWAQPQHF. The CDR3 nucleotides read TGTGCCAGCAGTGTAACATGGGCTCAGCCCCAGCATTTT.

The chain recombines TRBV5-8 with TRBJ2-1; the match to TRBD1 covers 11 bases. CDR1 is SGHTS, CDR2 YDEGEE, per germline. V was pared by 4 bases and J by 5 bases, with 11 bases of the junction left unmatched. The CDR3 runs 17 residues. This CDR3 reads CASSRAVRDRGNNEQFF. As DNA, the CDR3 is TGTGCCAGCAGCCGCGCGGTCCGGGACAGGGGGAACAATGAGCAGTTCTTC.

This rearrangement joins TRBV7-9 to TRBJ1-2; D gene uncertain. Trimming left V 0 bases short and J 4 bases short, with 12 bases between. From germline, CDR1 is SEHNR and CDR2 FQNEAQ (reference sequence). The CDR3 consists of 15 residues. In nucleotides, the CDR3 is TGTGCCAGCAGCTTAGCCAATTCGGGTGGCTATGGCTACACCTTC. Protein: CASSLANSGGYGYTF.

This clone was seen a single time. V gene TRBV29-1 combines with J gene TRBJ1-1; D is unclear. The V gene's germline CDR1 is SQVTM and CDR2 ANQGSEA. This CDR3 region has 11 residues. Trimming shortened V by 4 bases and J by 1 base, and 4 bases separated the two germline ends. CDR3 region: CSVGRNTEAFF. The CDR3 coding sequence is TGCAGCGTTGGGAGGAACACTGAAGCTTTCTTT.

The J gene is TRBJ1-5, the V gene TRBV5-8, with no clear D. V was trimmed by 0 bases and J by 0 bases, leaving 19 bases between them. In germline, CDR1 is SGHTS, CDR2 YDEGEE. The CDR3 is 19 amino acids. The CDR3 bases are TGTGCCAGCAGCTTGGGAAGGAGGGCTCGCGGAGATAGCAATCAGCCCCAGCATTTT. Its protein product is CASSLGRRARGDSNQPQHF.

Here the CDR3 DNA reads TGTGCCAGCAGTGGGAGGGGGGCGAAGACTGAAGCTTTCTTT. This encodes CASSGRGAKTEAFF. The chain has TRBV28 and TRBJ1-1; D possibly corresponds to TRBD1 (6 bases). Deletions cut 5 bases from V and 5 bases from J, with 15 bases between. Germline CDR1 is MDHEN and CDR2 is SYDVKM. The CDR3 is made up of 14 amino acids.

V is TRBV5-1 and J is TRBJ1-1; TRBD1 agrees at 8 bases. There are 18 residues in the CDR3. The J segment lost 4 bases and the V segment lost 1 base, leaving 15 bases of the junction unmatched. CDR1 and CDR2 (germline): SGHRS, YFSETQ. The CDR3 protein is CASSLLDRGQKQGTEAFF. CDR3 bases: TGCGCCAGCAGCTTGCTAGACAGGGGTCAAAAGCAAGGCACTGAAGCTTTCTTT.

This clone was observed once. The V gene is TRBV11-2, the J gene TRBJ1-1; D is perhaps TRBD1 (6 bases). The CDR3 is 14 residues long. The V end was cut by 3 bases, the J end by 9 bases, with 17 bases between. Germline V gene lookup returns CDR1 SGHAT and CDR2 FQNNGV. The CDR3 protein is CASSFIQGGGQAFF. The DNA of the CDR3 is TGTGCCAGCAGCTTTATTCAGGGCGGGGGGCAAGCTTTCTTT.